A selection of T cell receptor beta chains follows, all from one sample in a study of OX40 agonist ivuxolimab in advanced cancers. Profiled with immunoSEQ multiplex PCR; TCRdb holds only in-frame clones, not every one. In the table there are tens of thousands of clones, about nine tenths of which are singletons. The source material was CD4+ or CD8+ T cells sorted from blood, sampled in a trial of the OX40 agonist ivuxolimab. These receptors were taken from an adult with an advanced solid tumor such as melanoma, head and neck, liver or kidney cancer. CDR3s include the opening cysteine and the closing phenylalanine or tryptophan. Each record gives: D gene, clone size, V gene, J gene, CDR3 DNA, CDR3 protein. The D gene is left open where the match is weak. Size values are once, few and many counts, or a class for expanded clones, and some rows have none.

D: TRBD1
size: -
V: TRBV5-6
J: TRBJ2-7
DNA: TGTGCCAGCAGCTTGGCCGCCGGGACAGGGATGAGGCAGTACTTC
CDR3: CASSLAAGTGMRQYF

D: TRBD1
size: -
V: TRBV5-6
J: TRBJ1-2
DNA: TGTGCCAGCAGCTTGGGAGGGGGCGCGGGCTATGGCTACACCTTC
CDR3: CASSLGGGAGYGYTF

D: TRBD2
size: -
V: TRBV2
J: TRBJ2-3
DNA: TGTGCCAGCATCCTAGCGGGGGGTGGGGCAGATACGCAGTATTTT
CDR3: CASILAGGGADTQYF

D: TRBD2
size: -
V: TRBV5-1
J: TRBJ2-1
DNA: TGCGCCAGCAGCTGGGGACTATATACCGATGAGCAGTTCTTC
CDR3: CASSWGLYTDEQFF

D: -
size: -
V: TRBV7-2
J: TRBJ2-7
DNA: TGTGCCAGCAGCTCGCAGGGGTACGAGCAGTACTTC
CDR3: CASSSQGYEQYF

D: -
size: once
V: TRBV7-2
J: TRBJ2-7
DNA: TGTGCCAGCAGCTTAGGGTCCGGACAGTTCTCCTACGAGCAGTACTTC
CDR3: CASSLGSGQFSYEQYF

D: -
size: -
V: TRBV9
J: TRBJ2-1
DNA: TGTGCCAGCAGCGTTACTGTGAGCTCCTACAATGAGCAGTTCTTC
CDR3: CASSVTVSSYNEQFF

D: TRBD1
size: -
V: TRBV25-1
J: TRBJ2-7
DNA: TGTGCCAGCAGTGGAGATATTGGACAGGGGGCGGGTGAGCAGTACTTC
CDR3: CASSGDIGQGAGEQYF

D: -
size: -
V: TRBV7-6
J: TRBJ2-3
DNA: TGTGCCAGCAGCTTAGCGGCCAACACAGATACGCAGTATTTT
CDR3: CASSLAANTDTQYF

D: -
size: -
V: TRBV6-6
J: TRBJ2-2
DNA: TGTGCCACCCTACCGACATATAGTGCCGGGGAGCTGTTTTTT
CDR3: CATLPTYSAGELFF

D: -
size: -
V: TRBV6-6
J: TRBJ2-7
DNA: TGTGCCAGCAATCAGGGATCTAAGCAGTACTTC
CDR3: CASNQGSKQYF

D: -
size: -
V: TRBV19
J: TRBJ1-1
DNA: TGTGCCAGTATCGGAAGACAGGTACGAAGCACTGAAGCTTTCTTT
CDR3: CASIGRQVRSTEAFF

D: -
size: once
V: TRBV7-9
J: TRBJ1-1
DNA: TGTGCCAGCAGCTTAGTGGACTTTGGACATTCGACTGAAGCTTTCTTT
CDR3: CASSLVDFGHSTEAFF

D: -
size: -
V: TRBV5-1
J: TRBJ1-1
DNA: TGCGCCAGCAGCTTGGCCCCTCCCGACAGGTCAGACACTGAAGCTTTCTTT
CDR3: CASSLAPPDRSDTEAFF

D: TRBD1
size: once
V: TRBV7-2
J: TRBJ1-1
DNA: TGTGCCAGCAGCCTTTCACAGGGGACCATGACAAAGGCCACTGAAGCTTTCTTT
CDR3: CASSLSQGTMTKATEAFF

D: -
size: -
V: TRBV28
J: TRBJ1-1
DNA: TGTGCCAGCAGCCCCCTGGGGGGTCCTATGGACAGTACTGAAGCTTTCTTT
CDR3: CASSPLGGPMDSTEAFF

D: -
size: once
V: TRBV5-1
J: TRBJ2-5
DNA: TGCGCCAGCAGCAAAGACACCCAAGAGACCCAGTACTTC
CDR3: CASSKDTQETQYF

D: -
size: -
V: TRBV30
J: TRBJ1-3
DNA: TGTGCCTGGAGTGTAATAACAGGGTCTGGAAACACCATATATTTT
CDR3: CAWSVITGSGNTIYF